The T cell receptor (beta chain) under discussion was sequenced for a study of T cell responses to AZD1222 COVID-19 vaccine. In germline, CDR1 is SGHDT, CDR2 YYEEEE. Trimming removed 1 base from V and 6 bases from J, with 16 bases in between. The CDR3 covers 16 residues. Repertoires were generated with immunoSEQ multiplex PCR, while TCRdb's copy carries only in-frame clones and drops some. The table records 150,000 to 200,000 clones, 94% of them present only once. The material was peripheral blood, obtained on day 0 of AZD1222 vaccination. The genes are TRBV5-6 and TRBJ1-4; perhaps TRBD1 as D (6 bases). This receptor was identified in an adult in good health. CDR3 sequence (DNA): TGTGCCAGCAGCTTGAGGTTCGGACAGTCTCATGAAAAACTGTTTTTT. Amino acids: CASSLRFGQSHEKLFF.